This TCR beta chain was retrieved from a study of OX40 agonist ivuxolimab in advanced cancers. The overall study: Patients treated during dose escalation were battling hepatocellular carcinoma, melanoma, renal cell or head and neck cancer.

With V trimmed by 5 bases and J by 0 bases, 5 bases remained unmatched. CDR1 is SGHAT, CDR2 FQNNGV, per germline. This CDR3 has 16 residues. Libraries were prepared by immunoSEQ multiplex PCR; TCRdb keeps only in-frame clonotypes and omits some of them. The sample has about 46,000 clones, approximately 88% seen once; the top ten hold 50% to 60%. This clonotype originated in an adult with an advanced solid tumor such as melanoma, head and neck, liver or kidney cancer. This specimen was CD4+ or CD8+ T cells sorted from blood, taken in a trial of the OX40 agonist ivuxolimab. The V call is TRBV11-2, the J call TRBJ2-1; 9 bases fit TRBD1. Written as DNA, the CDR3 is TGTGCCAGCAGCCCCAACAGGGGGCTCTCCTACAATGAGCAGTTCTTC. Its translation: CASSPNRGLSYNEQFF. The whole variable domain, remainder taken from reference TRBV11-2 and TRBJ2-1, is EAGVAQSPRYKIIEKRQSVAFWCNPISGHATLYWYQQILGQGPKLLIQFQNNGVVDDSQLPKDRFSAERLKGVDSTLKIQPAKLEDSAVYLCASSPNRGLSYNEQFFGPGTRLTVL.